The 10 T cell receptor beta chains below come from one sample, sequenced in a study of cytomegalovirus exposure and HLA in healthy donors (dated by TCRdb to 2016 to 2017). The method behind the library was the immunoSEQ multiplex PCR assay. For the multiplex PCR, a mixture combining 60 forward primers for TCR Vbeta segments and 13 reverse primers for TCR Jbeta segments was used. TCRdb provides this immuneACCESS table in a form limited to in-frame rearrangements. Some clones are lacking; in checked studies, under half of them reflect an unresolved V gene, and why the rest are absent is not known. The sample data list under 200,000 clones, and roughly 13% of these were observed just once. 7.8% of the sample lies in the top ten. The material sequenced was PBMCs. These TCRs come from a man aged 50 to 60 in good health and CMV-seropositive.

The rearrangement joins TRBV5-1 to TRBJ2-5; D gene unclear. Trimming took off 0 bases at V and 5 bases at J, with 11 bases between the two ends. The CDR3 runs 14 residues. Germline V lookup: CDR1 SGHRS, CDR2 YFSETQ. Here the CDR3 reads CASSLGTAQETQYF. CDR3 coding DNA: TGCGCCAGCAGCTTGGGTACCGCCCAGGAGACCCAGTACTTC.

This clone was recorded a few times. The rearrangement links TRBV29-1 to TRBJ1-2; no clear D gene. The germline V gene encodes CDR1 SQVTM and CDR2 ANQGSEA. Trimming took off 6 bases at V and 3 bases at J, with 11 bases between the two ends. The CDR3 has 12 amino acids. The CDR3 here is CSVETPHYGYTF. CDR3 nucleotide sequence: TGCAGCGTCGAAACACCCCACTATGGCTACACCTTC.

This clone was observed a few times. The DNA for the CDR3 is TGTGCCAGCAGCCAAGATCCCCGGGGAACGGAAGCTTTCTTT. It yields the protein CASSQDPRGTEAFF. The chain links TRBV4-2 to TRBJ1-1, with D uncertain. Germline V gives CDR1 LGHNA, CDR2 YNFKEQ. Trimming removed 0 bases from V and 8 bases from J, with 13 bases in between. The CDR3 has 14 amino acids.

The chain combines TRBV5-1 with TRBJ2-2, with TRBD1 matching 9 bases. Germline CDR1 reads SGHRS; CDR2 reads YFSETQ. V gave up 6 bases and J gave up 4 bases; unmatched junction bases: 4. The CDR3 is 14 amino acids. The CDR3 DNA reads TGCGCCAGCAAGCGACAGGGGGGCACCGGGGAGCTGTTTTTT. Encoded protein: CASKRQGGTGELFF.

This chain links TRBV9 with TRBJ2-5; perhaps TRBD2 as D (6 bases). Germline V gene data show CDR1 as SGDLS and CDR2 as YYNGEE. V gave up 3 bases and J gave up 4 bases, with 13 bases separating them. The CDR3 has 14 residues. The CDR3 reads CASSAGTAGETQYF. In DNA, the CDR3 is TGTGCCAGCAGCGCCGGGACTGCGGGAGAGACCCAGTACTTC.

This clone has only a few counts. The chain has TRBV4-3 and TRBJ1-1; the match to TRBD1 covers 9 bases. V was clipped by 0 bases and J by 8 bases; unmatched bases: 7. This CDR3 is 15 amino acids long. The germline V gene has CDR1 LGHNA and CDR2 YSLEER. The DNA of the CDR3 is TGCGCCAGCAGCCAAGATACAGGGGGCACGGAGGAAGCTTTCTTT. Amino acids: CASSQDTGGTEEAFF.

The CDR3 sequence is CASSLSGGGEKLFF. CDR3 sequence (DNA): TGTGCCAGCAGTTTATCAGGGGGAGGAGAAAAACTGTTTTTT. The chain has TRBV28 and TRBJ1-4; TRBD1 agrees at 7 bases. CDR3 length: 14 amino acids. J lost 8 bases, V lost 1 base, and 4 bases had no gene match. The V gene's germline CDR1 is MDHEN and CDR2 SYDVKM.

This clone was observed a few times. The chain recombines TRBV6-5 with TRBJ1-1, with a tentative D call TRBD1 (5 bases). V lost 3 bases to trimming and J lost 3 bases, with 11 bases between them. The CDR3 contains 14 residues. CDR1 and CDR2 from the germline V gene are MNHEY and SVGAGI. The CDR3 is CASSYTGGDTEAFF. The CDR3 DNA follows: TGTGCCAGCAGTTATACGGGAGGGGACACTGAAGCTTTCTTT.

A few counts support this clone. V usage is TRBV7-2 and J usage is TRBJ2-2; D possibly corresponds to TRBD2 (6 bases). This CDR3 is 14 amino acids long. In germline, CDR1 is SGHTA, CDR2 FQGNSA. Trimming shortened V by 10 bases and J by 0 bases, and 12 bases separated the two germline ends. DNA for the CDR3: TGTGCCACCCCGGGACTCACGAACACCGGGGAGCTGTTTTTT. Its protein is CATPGLTNTGELFF.

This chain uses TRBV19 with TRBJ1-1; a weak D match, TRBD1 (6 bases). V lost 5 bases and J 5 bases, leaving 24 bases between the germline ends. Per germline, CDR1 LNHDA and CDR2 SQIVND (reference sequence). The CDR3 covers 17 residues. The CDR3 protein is CASSLGGTPRKGTEAFF. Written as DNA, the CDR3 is TGTGCCAGTAGTCTCGGGGGGACACCCAGAAAGGGGACTGAAGCTTTCTTT.